Each of the 11 T cell receptor beta chains below was sequenced from the same sample in a study of beta chain features in type 1 diabetes. The study's findings and limits: Shorter TCRB CDR3s, moderately but significantly so, were found in Type 1 diabetes patients in all four CD4+ subsets.

The entirety of the isolated RNA underwent reverse transcription, so expressed TCRB transcripts were sequenced. The repertoire was sequenced with immunoSEQ multiplex PCR; TCRdb's copy has only in-frame clones and lacks some. Of 250,000 to 300,000 clones listed, about 24% were seen once; the top ten hold over 0.01%. These receptors lack a known antigen. Material for sequencing was naive CD4+ T cells from blood. These receptors all come from a woman between 25 and 40 years old with type 1 diabetes.

This clone was seen a single time. V usage is TRBV28 and J usage is TRBJ2-7; 10 bases fit TRBD2. CDR1 MDHEN and CDR2 SYDVKM come from the germline V gene. V trimming: 8 bases; J trimming: 6 bases; junction bases outside the gene matches: 13. The CDR3 is made up of 15 amino acids. The CDR3 loop reads CASPPSGRSPLEQYF. The DNA of the CDR3 is TGTGCCAGCCCGCCTAGCGGGAGATCCCCACTCGAGCAGTACTTC.

There are a few counts of this clone. The chain links TRBV30 to TRBJ2-7, with 8 bases aligning to TRBD2. The CDR3 spans 15 residues. Germline values: CDR1 GTSNPN, CDR2 SVGIG (reference sequence). With 2 bases clipped from V and 3 bases from J, the junction kept 9 bases outside the gene matches. CDR3 nucleotides: TGTGCCTGGAGTCAACCGTATGCGGGGGGCTACGAGCAGTACTTC. It codes for CAWSQPYAGGYEQYF.

This clone has only a few counts. V and J are TRBV6-6 and TRBJ2-7; D uncertain. The CDR3 loop spans 14 amino acids. Germline values: CDR1 MNHNY, CDR2 SVGAGI (reference sequence). The V gene lost 7 bases and the J gene lost 7 bases, with 20 bases spanning the gap. CDR3 residues: CASTAEAPYLEQYF. In DNA, the CDR3 is TGTGCCAGCACCGCTGAGGCCCCTTATCTAGAGCAGTACTTC.

The V call is TRBV5-1, the J call TRBJ2-7, with D unresolved. The CDR3 has 15 amino acids. Germline CDR1 and CDR2: SGHRS and YFSETQ. V lost 4 bases to trimming and J lost 0 bases, with 14 bases between them. The CDR3 sequence: CASSPGEVASYEQYF. The CDR3 DNA reads TGCGCCAGCAGCCCCGGTGAGGTGGCCTCCTACGAGCAGTACTTC.

The rearrangement joins TRBV7-2 to TRBJ1-1; D may be TRBD1 (6 bases). V was shortened by 2 bases and J by 3 bases, with 13 bases between the two germline ends. Germline V gives CDR1 SGHTA, CDR2 FQGNSA. The CDR3 consists of 15 residues. CDR3 sequence reads: CASSLHPDSDTEAFF. The CDR3 DNA sequence: TGTGCCAGCAGCTTACATCCGGACAGTGACACTGAAGCTTTCTTT.

J is TRBJ1-1 and V is TRBV2, with a weak D call TRBD1 (6 bases). This CDR3 region has 13 residues. Looked up from germline, CDR1 is SNHLY and CDR2 is FYNNEI. V was clipped by 3 bases and J by 4 bases, with 9 bases between them. The CDR3 protein is CASSDQGPTEAFF. CDR3 DNA sequence: TGTGCCAGCAGTGACCAGGGGCCCACTGAAGCTTTCTTT.

This clone has just a few counts. This sequence joins TRBV20-1 and TRBJ2-3; TRBD2 agrees at 9 bases. The CDR3 runs to 10 residues. V shed 5 bases, J shed 12 bases, and the junction held 3 bases outside the gene matches. Germline values: CDR1 DFQATT, CDR2 SNEGSKA (reference sequence). The CDR3 DNA sequence: TGCAGTGCTTATAGCGGGAGCCAGTATTTT. Translating it yields CSAYSGSQYF.

This clone was seen a few times. The V and J genes are TRBV6-5 and TRBJ2-7, with TRBD2 matching 7 bases. Germline lookup yields CDR1 MNHEY and CDR2 SVGAGI. CDR3 size: 12 residues. The V segment lost 10 bases and the J segment 2 bases; nucleotides outside the gene matches: 5. The CDR3 coding sequence is TGTGCCACTTCCGGGGGGACCTACGAGCAGTACTTC. Translated: CATSGGTYEQYF.

The chain joins TRBV29-1 to TRBJ2-2; D is undetermined. This CDR3 has 11 amino acids. The ends were cut back, 7 bases at V and 8 bases at J, with 11 bases in the middle. Germline V lookup: CDR1 SQVTM, CDR2 ANQGSEA. As DNA, the CDR3 is TGCAGCGCCGAGGTCCTGGGGGAGCTGTTTTTT. Its translation is CSAEVLGELFF.

This chain connects TRBV15 to TRBJ1-2, with D tentatively TRBD1 (5 bases). Germline values: CDR1 LNHNV, CDR2 YYDKDF (reference sequence). Trimming removed 7 bases at V and 2 bases at J, with 11 bases between. There are 13 residues in the CDR3. In DNA, the CDR3 is TGTGCCACCACCCGACAGAGGAACTATGGCTACACCTTC. Residues: CATTRQRNYGYTF. Variable domain in full (rest from reference TRBV15 and TRBJ1-2): DAMVIQNPRYQVTQFGKPVTLSCSQTLNHNVMYWYQQKSSQAPKLLFHYYDKDFNNEADTPDNFQSRRPNTSFCFLDIRSPGLGDTAMYLCATTRQRNYGYTFGSGTRLTVV.

The chain carries TRBV18 and TRBJ1-1, with D unresolved. This CDR3 has 15 residues. Germline V gives CDR1 KGHSH, CDR2 LQKENI. V was shortened by 0 bases and J by 1 base, with 9 bases between the two germline ends. The CDR3 DNA reads as TGTGCCAGCTCACCACCTCAGGATGGGAACACTGAAGCTTTCTTT. Translated, it gives CASSPPQDGNTEAFF.